This is a list of T cell receptor beta chains from one sample in a study of radiation and T cells in renal cell carcinoma. Method: immunoSEQ multiplex PCR; TCRdb's copy keeps in-frame clones and lacks some. The sample yields 50,000 to 70,000 clones, over 60% seen once. Sequenced here: blood, sampled from a patient whose treatment included radiotherapy and nephrectomy. Receptors originate from a man between 60 and 70 years old with renal cell carcinoma. Both conserved end residues are part of each CDR3. A D gene is named only where the DNA matches it firmly. Some rows have no size entry. The others give once, few or many, or a class for an expanded clone.

CDR3 DNA: TGTGCCAGCAGCTTGGGGACCGGGACAGAGAACACTGAAGCTTTCTTT; CDR3 protein: CASSLGTGTENTEAFF; J gene: TRBJ1-1; V gene: TRBV5-4; D gene: TRBD1; clone size: .
CDR3 DNA: TGTGCCAGCAGTGAGGAGAGGTTGAACACTGAAGCTTTCTTT; CDR3 protein: CASSEERLNTEAFF; J gene: TRBJ1-1; V gene: TRBV2; D gene: .; clone size: medium-sized
CDR3 DNA: TGTGCCAGTAGTGCACAGGGCCCGAGCTCCTACAATGAGCAGTTCTTC; CDR3 protein: CASSAQGPSSYNEQFF; J gene: TRBJ2-1; V gene: TRBV19; D gene: .; clone size: .
CDR3 DNA: TGCGCCAGCAGCTTGGGACCGGACAGCCCTTATGGCTACACCTTC; CDR3 protein: CASSLGPDSPYGYTF; J gene: TRBJ1-2; V gene: TRBV5-1; D gene: .; clone size: .
CDR3 DNA: TGTGCCATCAGTGAGCCCCCGGGACTAGCGGGGGAAGAGACCCAGTACTTC; CDR3 protein: CAISEPPGLAGEETQYF; J gene: TRBJ2-5; V gene: TRBV10-3; D gene: TRBD2; clone size: .
CDR3 DNA: TGTGCCAGCAGTGAGTCAGGGTACTACGAGCAGTACTTC; CDR3 protein: CASSESGYYEQYF; J gene: TRBJ2-7; V gene: TRBV6-1; D gene: .; clone size: .
CDR3 DNA: TGTGCCAGCAGCTTGGTGCCTCCAGCGGGAGTTGCAGATACGCAGTATTTT; CDR3 protein: CASSLVPPAGVADTQYF; J gene: TRBJ2-3; V gene: TRBV7-2; D gene: TRBD2; clone size: .
CDR3 DNA: TGTGCCAGTGACGCTGGGAGGGCCGAGAACTATGGCTACACCTTC; CDR3 protein: CASDAGRAENYGYTF; J gene: TRBJ1-2; V gene: TRBV19; D gene: .; clone size: .
CDR3 DNA: TGCGCCAGCAGCCCTGGGGGGGCAGCTAAGAACACTGAAGCTTTCTTT; CDR3 protein: CASSPGGAAKNTEAFF; J gene: TRBJ1-1; V gene: TRBV5-1; D gene: .; clone size: .
CDR3 DNA: TGTGCCAGTAGTAGGGTTCAGGGGCATTCACCCCTCCACTTT; CDR3 protein: CASSRVQGHSPLHF; J gene: TRBJ1-6; V gene: TRBV19; D gene: .; clone size: .
CDR3 DNA: TGTGCCGGGGGGACGGAAGAAAAACTGTTTTTT; CDR3 protein: CAGGTEEKLFF; J gene: TRBJ1-4; V gene: TRBV30; D gene: .; clone size: .
CDR3 DNA: TGTGCCAGCAGTTGGGGGACTAGCGGAATGGATTCCCAAGAGACCCAGTACTTC; CDR3 protein: CASSWGTSGMDSQETQYF; J gene: TRBJ2-5; V gene: TRBV6-4; D gene: TRBD2; clone size: .
CDR3 DNA: TGTGCCTGGAGTTTCAGTTTCACTGAAGCTTTCTTT; CDR3 protein: CAWSFSFTEAFF; J gene: TRBJ1-1; V gene: TRBV30; D gene: .; clone size: .
CDR3 DNA: TGCGCCAGCAGCTTGGTTGGGACAGGGCGTGAGCAGTTCTTC; CDR3 protein: CASSLVGTGREQFF; J gene: TRBJ2-1; V gene: TRBV5-1; D gene: TRBD1; clone size: .
CDR3 DNA: TGTGCCAGCAGCTTAAGCTCTGGAAACACCATATATTTT; CDR3 protein: CASSLSSGNTIYF; J gene: TRBJ1-3; V gene: TRBV11-3; D gene: .; clone size: .
CDR3 DNA: TGTGCCAGCAGCTTAGATTTCAGGCTAGGAGGCTACAATGAGCAGTTCTTC; CDR3 protein: CASSLDFRLGGYNEQFF; J gene: TRBJ2-1; V gene: TRBV11-3; D gene: .; clone size: .
CDR3 DNA: TGTGCCAGCACCGAAATTTATACAGAGAACACTGAAGCTTTCTTT; CDR3 protein: CASTEIYTENTEAFF; J gene: TRBJ1-1; V gene: TRBV6-1; D gene: .; clone size: .
CDR3 DNA: TGTGCCAGCTCACCGACGACCTACGAGCAGTACTTC; CDR3 protein: CASSPTTYEQYF; J gene: TRBJ2-7; V gene: TRBV18; D gene: .; clone size: .
CDR3 DNA: TGTGCCAGCAGTGCCGTCCCTACAGGGGGCGAAAGCTATGGCTACACCTTC; CDR3 protein: CASSAVPTGGESYGYTF; J gene: TRBJ1-2; V gene: TRBV2; D gene: TRBD1; clone size: .
CDR3 DNA: TGTGCCAGCAGCTTAGGGTCAGCTGGAGAGACCCAGTACTTC; CDR3 protein: CASSLGSAGETQYF; J gene: TRBJ2-5; V gene: TRBV7-7; D gene: .; clone size: .
CDR3 DNA: TGCGCCAGCGGCCCCACTAGCGACAGCTCCTACAATGAGCAGTTCTTC; CDR3 protein: CASGPTSDSSYNEQFF; J gene: TRBJ2-1; V gene: TRBV10-1; D gene: TRBD2; clone size: .
CDR3 DNA: TGTGCCAGCAGCTTGGGGCAGGGCCGCCCCACAGATACGCAGTATTTT; CDR3 protein: CASSLGQGRPTDTQYF; J gene: TRBJ2-3; V gene: TRBV5-5; D gene: .; clone size: .
CDR3 DNA: TGTGCCAGTAGTAATGGCAGGAGTAATGAAAAACTGTTTTTT; CDR3 protein: CASSNGRSNEKLFF; J gene: TRBJ1-4; V gene: TRBV19; D gene: .; clone size: .
CDR3 DNA: TGTGCCAGCAGCCCACCTATTTTAGCGGGGGGTAATAATGAGCAGTTCTTC; CDR3 protein: CASSPPILAGGNNEQFF; J gene: TRBJ2-1; V gene: TRBV14; D gene: TRBD2; clone size: .
CDR3 DNA: TGTGCCAGCAGCTTAGGGGGAGAAAGCACAGATACGCAGTATTTT; CDR3 protein: CASSLGGESTDTQYF; J gene: TRBJ2-3; V gene: TRBV7-2; D gene: .; clone size: .
CDR3 DNA: TGTGCCAGTAGTCCCAGCCCCGATCAGCCCCAGCATTTT; CDR3 protein: CASSPSPDQPQHF; J gene: TRBJ1-5; V gene: TRBV19; D gene: .; clone size: .
CDR3 DNA: TGCAGCGTTGGATCAGCGATGAACACTGAAGCTTTCTTT; CDR3 protein: CSVGSAMNTEAFF; J gene: TRBJ1-1; V gene: TRBV29-1; D gene: .; clone size: .
CDR3 DNA: TGCGCCAGCACCCCCTTGGGGGGAGCGGGAGTAAATGAGCAGTTCTTC; CDR3 protein: CASTPLGGAGVNEQFF; J gene: TRBJ2-1; V gene: TRBV5-1; D gene: TRBD2; clone size: .
CDR3 DNA: TGCGCCAGCAGCTTATACTCAGGGTGGGAGACCCAGTACTTC; CDR3 protein: CASSLYSGWETQYF; J gene: TRBJ2-5; V gene: TRBV5-1; D gene: .; clone size: .
CDR3 DNA: TGCGCCAGCAGCTTGGCACTAGCGGGGGGTTATGGTGAGACCCAGTACTTC; CDR3 protein: CASSLALAGGYGETQYF; J gene: TRBJ2-5; V gene: TRBV5-1; D gene: TRBD2; clone size: .
CDR3 DNA: TGTGCCAGCAGCTCAGGACTCAACACTGAAGCTTTCTTT; CDR3 protein: CASSSGLNTEAFF; J gene: TRBJ1-1; V gene: TRBV2; D gene: .; clone size: once
CDR3 DNA: TGTGCCAGTAGTGAAATGACAGGGATTGGCACAGATACGCAGTATTTT; CDR3 protein: CASSEMTGIGTDTQYF; J gene: TRBJ2-3; V gene: TRBV19; D gene: TRBD1; clone size: .
CDR3 DNA: TGTGCCAGCAGCCGATTCCAGCCGGGACTAGCGGGGAGGGGCGGTAGTGAGACCCAGTACTTC; CDR3 protein: CASSRFQPGLAGRGGSETQYF; J gene: TRBJ2-5; V gene: TRBV7-7; D gene: TRBD2; clone size: .
CDR3 DNA: TGCGCCAGCAGCCCCAACACAGGGGGCAAAGAGACCCAGTACTTC; CDR3 protein: CASSPNTGGKETQYF; J gene: TRBJ2-5; V gene: TRBV5-1; D gene: TRBD1; clone size: few
CDR3 DNA: TGTGCCAGCAGTTACTCGGGGCAGGCGAAGGCCTATGGCTACACCTTC; CDR3 protein: CASSYSGQAKAYGYTF; J gene: TRBJ1-2; V gene: TRBV6-5; D gene: .; clone size: .
CDR3 DNA: TGTGCCAGCAGCCCCCTCAACGGGGTAGCGTACAATGAGCAGTTCTTC; CDR3 protein: CASSPLNGVAYNEQFF; J gene: TRBJ2-1; V gene: TRBV5-4; D gene: .; clone size: .
CDR3 DNA: TGTGCCAGCAGTGAAAGGGGGCGCACTGAAGCTTTCTTT; CDR3 protein: CASSERGRTEAFF; J gene: TRBJ1-1; V gene: TRBV2; D gene: TRBD1; clone size: .
CDR3 DNA: TGCGCCAGCAGTGAAGGTGACGGGAATTCACCCCTCCACTTT; CDR3 protein: CASSEGDGNSPLHF; J gene: TRBJ1-6; V gene: TRBV10-1; D gene: .; clone size: few